Given below is one TCR beta chain in context. Germline V CDR1 and CDR2: SGDLS, YYNGEE. CDR3 length: 17 residues. Trimming removed 3 bases at V and 7 bases at J, with 22 bases between. This entry comes from a study of Graves' ophthalmopathy and Graves' hyperthyroidism. TCR beta CDR3 amplification used RNA transcripts. The workflow started with a first-round RT-PCR run with HTBI primers and then moved on to a second-round multiplex PCR. TCRdb analysed the multiplex PCR reads with MiXCR anew, one entry per CDR3 protein. Of about 740,000 distinct CDR3 sequences listed, roughly two fifths were seen once; the top ten hold about 40%.

Sequenced material: peripheral blood. V and J are TRBV9 and TRBJ2-2; D assignment may be TRBD1 or TRBD2 (5 bases each). The clonotype comes from an adult man with Graves' ophthalmopathy. CDR3 sequence (DNA): TGTGCCAGCAGCGAGGCTGGAACCGGGACGGGCAACGGGGAGCTGTTTTTT. This gives the protein CASSEAGTGTGNGELFF. The full variable domain, with the rest looked up from reference TRBV9 and TRBJ2-2, is DSGVTQTPKHLITATGQRVTLRCSPRSGDLSVYWYQQSLDQGLQFLIQYYNGEERAKGNILERFSAQQFPDLHSELNLSSLELGDSALYFCASSEAGTGTGNGELFFGEGSRLTVL.